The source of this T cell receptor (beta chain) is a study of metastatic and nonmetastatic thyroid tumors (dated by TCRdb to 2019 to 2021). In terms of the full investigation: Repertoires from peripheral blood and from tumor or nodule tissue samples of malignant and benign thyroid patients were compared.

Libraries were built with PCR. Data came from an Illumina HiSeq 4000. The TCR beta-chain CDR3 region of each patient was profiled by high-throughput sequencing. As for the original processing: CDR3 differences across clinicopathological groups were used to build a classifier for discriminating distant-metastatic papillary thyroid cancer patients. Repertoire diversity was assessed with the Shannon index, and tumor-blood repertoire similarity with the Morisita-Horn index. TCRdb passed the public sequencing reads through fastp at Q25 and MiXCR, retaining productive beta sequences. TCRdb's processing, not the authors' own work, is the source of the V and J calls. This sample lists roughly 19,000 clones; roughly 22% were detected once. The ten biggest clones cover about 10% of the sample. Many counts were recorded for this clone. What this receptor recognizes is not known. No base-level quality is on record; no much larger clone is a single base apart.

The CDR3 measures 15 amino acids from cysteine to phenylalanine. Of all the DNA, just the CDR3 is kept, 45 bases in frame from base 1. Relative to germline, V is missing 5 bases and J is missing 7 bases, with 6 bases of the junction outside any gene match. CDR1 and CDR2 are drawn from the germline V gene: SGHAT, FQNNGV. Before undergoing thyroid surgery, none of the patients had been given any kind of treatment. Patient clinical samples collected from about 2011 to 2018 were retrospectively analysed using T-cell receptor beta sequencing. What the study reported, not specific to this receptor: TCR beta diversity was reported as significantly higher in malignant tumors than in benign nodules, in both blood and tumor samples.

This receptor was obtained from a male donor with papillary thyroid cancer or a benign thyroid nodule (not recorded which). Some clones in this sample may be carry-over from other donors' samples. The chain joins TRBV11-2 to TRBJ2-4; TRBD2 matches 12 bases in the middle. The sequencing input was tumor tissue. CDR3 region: CASSRTGLAGNIQYF. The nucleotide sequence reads TGTGCCAGCAGCAGAACGGGACTAGCGGGTAACATTCAGTACTTC.